Listed below are T cell receptor beta chains from one sample, sequenced in a study of early T cells in non-severe SARS-CoV-2 infection. Each CDR3 protein gets one entry after TCRdb re-called the 5' RACE reads with MiXCR. The table lists some 46,000 distinct CDR3 sequences, about 9.3% of them singletons. Sequenced sample: whole blood. The receptors here all came from an adult who was a healthcare worker with PCR-confirmed SARS-CoV-2 infection or an uninfected control (not recorded which). Both conserved end residues are trimmed from each CDR3.

v_call	j_call	cdr3_aa
TRBV10-3	TRBJ2-5	ATGLAGGNQETQY
TRBV28	TRBJ1-2	ASMRSQGLYGYT
TRBV28	TRBJ2-7	ASARQGAREQY
TRBV7-2	TRBJ2-1	ASSPDGTSGVNEQF
TRBV20-1	TRBJ1-1	SARGVRGRTEAF
TRBV4-3	TRBJ2-1	ASSQESQYNEQF
TRBV10-3	TRBJ2-1	AIKGTGGGNEQF
TRBV20-1	TRBJ2-1	SARSGGLAGNEQF
TRBV11-2	TRBJ2-2	ASSLLAGGTGELF
TRBV7-6	TRBJ1-2	ASSQNSRWGYT
TRBV19	TRBJ1-6	ASSLHPGTSRSPLH
TRBV24-1	TRBJ1-1	ATRAGTNTEAF
TRBV20-1	TRBJ1-5	SARDLSNQPQH
TRBV7-8	TRBJ2-3	ASSLGGLGHRQSDTQY
TRBV28	TRBJ2-1	ASSLKGYNEQF
TRBV28	TRBJ1-2	ASSLPYRGAHNYGYT
TRBV11-2	TRBJ2-1	ASSLNLFGNEQF
TRBV7-2	TRBJ1-2	ASSLVGRRGYT
TRBV6-5	TRBJ2-3	ASRWDRLTDTQY
TRBV7-2	TRBJ1-1	ASILTGPNTEAF
TRBV19	TRBJ2-4	ASSILTSGTSSGAKNIQY
TRBV29-1	TRBJ2-1	SVHKGPNEQF
TRBV6-5	TRBJ1-2	ASSSMWGGANYGYT
TRBV11-2	TRBJ2-1	ASSLVDRGGPNEQF
TRBV29-1	TRBJ1-1	SVKSWGDTEAF
TRBV29-1	TRBJ2-3	SVQGPRQGTGDTQY
TRBV20-1	TRBJ2-1	SAQRGAFEQF
TRBV14	TRBJ2-5	ASSATGGYGVGETQY
TRBV11-3	TRBJ2-3	ASSGKVTDTQY
TRBV7-8	TRBJ1-1	ASSLNPTVGLNTEAF
TRBV15	TRBJ2-3	ATSRLGTSGRSTDTQY
TRBV6-6	TRBJ1-1	ASSSADRANTEAF
TRBV6-5	TRBJ2-3	ASSYLTGADTQY
TRBV7-9	TRBJ1-1	ASSYRDRGYTEAF
TRBV12-3/TRBV12-4	TRBJ2-7	ASSLSLAGADEQY
TRBV7-9	TRBJ2-1	ASSRTTGLAYEQF
TRBV28	TRBJ1-5	ASTPETGFNQPQH
TRBV28	TRBJ1-4	ASSFSQDGEKLF
TRBV12-3/TRBV12-4	TRBJ2-1	ASSFLGSGKMGWI